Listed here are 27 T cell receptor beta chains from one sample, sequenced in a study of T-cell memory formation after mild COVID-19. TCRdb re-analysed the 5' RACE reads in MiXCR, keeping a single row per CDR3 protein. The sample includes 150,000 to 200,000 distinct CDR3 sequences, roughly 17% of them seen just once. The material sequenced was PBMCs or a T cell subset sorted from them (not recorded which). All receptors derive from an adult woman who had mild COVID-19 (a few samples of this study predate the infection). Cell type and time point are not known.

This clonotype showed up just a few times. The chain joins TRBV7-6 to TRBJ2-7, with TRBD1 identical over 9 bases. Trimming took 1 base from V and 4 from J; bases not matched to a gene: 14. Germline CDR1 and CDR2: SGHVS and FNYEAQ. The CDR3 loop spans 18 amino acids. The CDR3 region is CASSLVHSDSQGAYEQYF. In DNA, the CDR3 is TGTGCCAGCAGCTTAGTTCACAGTGACTCACAGGGGGCTTACGAGCAGTACTTC.

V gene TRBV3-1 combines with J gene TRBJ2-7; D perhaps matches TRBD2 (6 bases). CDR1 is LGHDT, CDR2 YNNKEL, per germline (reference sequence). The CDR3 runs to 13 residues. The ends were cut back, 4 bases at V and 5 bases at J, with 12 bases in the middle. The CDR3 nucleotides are TGTGCCAGCAGCCGGAGGGGCAGGAACGAGCAGTACTTC. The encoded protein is CASSRRGRNEQYF.

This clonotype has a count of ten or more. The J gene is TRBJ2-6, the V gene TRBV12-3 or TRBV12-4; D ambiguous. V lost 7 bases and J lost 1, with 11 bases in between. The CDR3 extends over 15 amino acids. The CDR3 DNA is TGTGCCAGCACCCTAACGGAGTCTGGGGCCAACGTCCTGACTTTC. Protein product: CASTLTESGANVLTF.

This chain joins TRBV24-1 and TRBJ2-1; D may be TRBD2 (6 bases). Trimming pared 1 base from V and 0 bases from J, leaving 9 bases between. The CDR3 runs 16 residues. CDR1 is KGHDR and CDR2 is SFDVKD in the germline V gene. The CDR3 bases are TGTGCCACCAGTGATTTTGGGGGGAGCTCCTACAATGAGCAGTTCTTC. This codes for CATSDFGGSSYNEQFF.

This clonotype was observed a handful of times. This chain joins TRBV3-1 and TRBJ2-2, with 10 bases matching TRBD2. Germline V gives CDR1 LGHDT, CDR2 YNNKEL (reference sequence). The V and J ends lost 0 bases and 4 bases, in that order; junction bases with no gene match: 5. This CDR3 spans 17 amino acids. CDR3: CASSQESLAGVTGELFF. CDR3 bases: TGTGCCAGCAGCCAAGAGTCGCTAGCGGGAGTCACCGGGGAGCTGTTTTTT.

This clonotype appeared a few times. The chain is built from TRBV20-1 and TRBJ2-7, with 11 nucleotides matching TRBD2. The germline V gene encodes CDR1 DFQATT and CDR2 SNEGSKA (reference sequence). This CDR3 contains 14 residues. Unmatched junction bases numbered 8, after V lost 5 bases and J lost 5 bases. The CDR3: CSASTSGALHEQYF. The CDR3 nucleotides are TGCAGTGCTTCGACTAGCGGGGCTTTGCACGAGCAGTACTTC.

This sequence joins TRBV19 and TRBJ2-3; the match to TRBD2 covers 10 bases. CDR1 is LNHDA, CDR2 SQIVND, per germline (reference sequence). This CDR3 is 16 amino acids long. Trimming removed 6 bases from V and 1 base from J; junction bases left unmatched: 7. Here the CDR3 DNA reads TGTGCCAGTAGCCCACTAGCGGGAAGGGGCACAGATACGCAGTATTTT. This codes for CASSPLAGRGTDTQYF.

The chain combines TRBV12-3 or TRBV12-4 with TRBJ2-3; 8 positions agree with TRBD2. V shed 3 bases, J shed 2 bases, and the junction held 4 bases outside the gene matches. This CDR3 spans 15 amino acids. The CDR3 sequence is CASSFAGGITDTQYF. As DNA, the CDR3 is TGTGCCAGCAGTTTCGCGGGGGGTATCACAGATACGCAGTATTTT.

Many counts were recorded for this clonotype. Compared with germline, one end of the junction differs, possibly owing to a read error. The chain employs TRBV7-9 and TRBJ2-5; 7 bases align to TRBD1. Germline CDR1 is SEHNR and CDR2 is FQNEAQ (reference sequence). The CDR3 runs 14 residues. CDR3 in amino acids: CASSRGTAQETQYF. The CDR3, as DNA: TGTGCTAGCAGCAGAGGGACAGCACAAGAGACCCAGTACTTC.

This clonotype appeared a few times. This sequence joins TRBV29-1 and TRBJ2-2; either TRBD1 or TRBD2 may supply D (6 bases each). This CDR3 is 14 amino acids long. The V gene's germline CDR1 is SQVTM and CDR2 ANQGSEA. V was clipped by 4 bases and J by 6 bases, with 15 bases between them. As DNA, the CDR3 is TGCAGCGTTGGTTCATGGGGGGCGGCCGGGGAGCTGTTTTTT. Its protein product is CSVGSWGAAGELFF.

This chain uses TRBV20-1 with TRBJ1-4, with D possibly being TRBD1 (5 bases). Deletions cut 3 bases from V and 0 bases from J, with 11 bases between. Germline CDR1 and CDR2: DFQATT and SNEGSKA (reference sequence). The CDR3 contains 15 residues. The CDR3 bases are TGCAGTGCTAGCCGTTCCAGGGCAACTAATGAAAAACTGTTTTTT. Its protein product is CSASRSRATNEKLFF.

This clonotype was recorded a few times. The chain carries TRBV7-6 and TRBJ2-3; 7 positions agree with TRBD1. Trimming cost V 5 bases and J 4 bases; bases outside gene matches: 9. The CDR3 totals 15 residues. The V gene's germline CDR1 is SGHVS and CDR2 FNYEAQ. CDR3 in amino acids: CASSPWYRGSDTQYF. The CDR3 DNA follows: TGTGCCAGCAGCCCTTGGTACAGGGGCTCAGATACGCAGTATTTT.

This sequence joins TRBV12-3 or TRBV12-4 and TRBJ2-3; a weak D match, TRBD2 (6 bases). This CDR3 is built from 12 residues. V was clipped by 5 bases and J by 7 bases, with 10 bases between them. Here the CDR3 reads CASSLAGYTQYF. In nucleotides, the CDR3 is TGTGCCAGCAGTCTTGCGGGATATACGCAGTATTTT.

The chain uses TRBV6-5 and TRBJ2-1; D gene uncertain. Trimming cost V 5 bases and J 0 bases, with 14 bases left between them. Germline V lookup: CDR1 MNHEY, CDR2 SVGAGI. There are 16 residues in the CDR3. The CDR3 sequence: CASSHDGQSSYNEQFF. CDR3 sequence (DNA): TGTGCCAGCAGTCACGACGGGCAAAGCTCCTACAATGAGCAGTTCTTC.

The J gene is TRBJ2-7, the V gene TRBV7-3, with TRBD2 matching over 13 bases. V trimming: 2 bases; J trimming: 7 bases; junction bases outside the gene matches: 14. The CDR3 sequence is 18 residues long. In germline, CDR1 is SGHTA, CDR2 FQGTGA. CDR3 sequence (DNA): TGTGCCAGCAGCTTAGACCCGACTAGCGGGGGGACCGCCTCGGAGCAGTACTTC. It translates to CASSLDPTSGGTASEQYF. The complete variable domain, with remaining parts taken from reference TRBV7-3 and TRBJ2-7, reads GAGVSQTPSNKVTEKGKYVELRCDPISGHTALYWYRQSLGQGPEFLIYFQGTGAADDSGLPNDRFFAVRPEGSVSTLKIQRTERGDSAVYLCASSLDPTSGGTASEQYFGPGTRLTVT.

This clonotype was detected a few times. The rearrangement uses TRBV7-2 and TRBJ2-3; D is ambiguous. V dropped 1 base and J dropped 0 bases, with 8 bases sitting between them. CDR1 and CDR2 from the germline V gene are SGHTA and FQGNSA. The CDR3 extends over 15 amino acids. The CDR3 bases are TGTGCCAGCAGCTTAGGGTGGATTAGCACAGATACGCAGTATTTT. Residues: CASSLGWISTDTQYF.

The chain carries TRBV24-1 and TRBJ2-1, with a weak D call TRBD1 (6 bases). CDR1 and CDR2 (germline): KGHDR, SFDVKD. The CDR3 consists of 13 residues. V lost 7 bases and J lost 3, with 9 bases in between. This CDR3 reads CATRRDNYNEQFF. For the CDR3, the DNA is TGTGCCACCAGAAGGGACAACTACAATGAGCAGTTCTTC.

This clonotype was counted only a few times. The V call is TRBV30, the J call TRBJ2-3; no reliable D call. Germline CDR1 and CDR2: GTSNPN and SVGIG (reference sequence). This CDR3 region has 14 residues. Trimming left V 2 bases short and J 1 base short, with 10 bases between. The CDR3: CAWSPTTRTDTQYF. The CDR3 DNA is TGTGCCTGGAGTCCAACGACCCGCACAGATACGCAGTATTTT.

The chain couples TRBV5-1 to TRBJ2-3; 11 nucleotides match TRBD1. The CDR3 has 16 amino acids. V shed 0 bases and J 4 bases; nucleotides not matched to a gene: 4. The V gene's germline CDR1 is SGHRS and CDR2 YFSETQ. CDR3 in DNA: TGCGCCAGCAGCTTGGATGGACAGGGGGCGGCAGATACGCAGTATTTT. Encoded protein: CASSLDGQGAADTQYF. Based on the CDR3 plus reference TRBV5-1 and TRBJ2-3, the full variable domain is KAGVTQTPRYLIKTRGQQVTLSCSPISGHRSVSWYQQTPGQGLQFLFEYFSETQRNKGNFPGRFSGRQFSNSRSEMNVSTLELGDSALYLCASSLDGQGAADTQYFGPGTRLTVL.

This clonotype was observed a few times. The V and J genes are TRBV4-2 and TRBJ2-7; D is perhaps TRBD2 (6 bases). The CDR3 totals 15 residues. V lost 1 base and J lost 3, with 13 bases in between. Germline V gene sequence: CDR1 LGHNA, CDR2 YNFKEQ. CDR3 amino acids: CASSQASGQNYEQYF. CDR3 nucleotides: TGTGCCAGCAGCCAAGCGAGCGGGCAAAACTACGAGCAGTACTTC.

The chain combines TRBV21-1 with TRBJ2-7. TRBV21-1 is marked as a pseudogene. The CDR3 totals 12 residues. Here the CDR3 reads CASSSRFYEQYF. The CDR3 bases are TGTGCCAGCAGCTCTAGATTCTACGAGCAGTACTTC.

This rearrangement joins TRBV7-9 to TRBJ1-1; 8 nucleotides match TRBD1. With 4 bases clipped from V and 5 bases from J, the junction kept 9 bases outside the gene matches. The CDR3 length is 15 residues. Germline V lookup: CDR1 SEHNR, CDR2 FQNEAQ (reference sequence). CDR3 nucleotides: TGTGCCAGCAGCTCTTTGGACAGGGTGAGAACTGAAGCTTTCTTT. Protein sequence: CASSSLDRVRTEAFF.

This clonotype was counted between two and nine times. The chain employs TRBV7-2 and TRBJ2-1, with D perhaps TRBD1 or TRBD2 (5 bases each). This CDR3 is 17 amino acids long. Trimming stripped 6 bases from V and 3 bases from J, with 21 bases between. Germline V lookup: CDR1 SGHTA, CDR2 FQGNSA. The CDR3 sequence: CASRMGPSVGVYNEQFF. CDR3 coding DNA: TGTGCCAGCAGAATGGGACCATCGGTTGGGGTCTACAATGAGCAGTTCTTC. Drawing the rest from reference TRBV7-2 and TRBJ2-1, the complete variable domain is GAGVSQSPSNKVTEKGKDVELRCDPISGHTALYWYRQSLGQGLEFLIYFQGNSAPDKSGLPSDRFSAERTGGSVSTLTIQRTQQEDSAVYLCASRMGPSVGVYNEQFFGPGTRLTVL.

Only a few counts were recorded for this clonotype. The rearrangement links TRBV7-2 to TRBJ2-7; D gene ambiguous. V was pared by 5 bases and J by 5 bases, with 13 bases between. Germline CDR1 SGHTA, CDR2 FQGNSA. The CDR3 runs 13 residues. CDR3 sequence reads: CASSPLINHEQYF. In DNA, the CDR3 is TGTGCCAGCAGCCCCCTCATTAATCACGAGCAGTACTTC.

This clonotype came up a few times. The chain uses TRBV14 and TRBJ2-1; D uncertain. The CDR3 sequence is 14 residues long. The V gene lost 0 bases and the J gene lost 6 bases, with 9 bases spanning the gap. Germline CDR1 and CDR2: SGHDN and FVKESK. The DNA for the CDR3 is TGTGCCAGCAGCCAAGATCTAGTGGGCAATGAGCAGTTCTTC. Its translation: CASSQDLVGNEQFF.

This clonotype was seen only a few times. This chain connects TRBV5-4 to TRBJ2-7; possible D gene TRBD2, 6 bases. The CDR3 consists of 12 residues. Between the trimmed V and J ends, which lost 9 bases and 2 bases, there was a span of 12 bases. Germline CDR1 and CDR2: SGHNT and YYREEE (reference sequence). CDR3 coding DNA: TGTGCCACACGGGACTTACCCTACGAGCAGTACTTC. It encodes CATRDLPYEQYF.

DNA of the CDR3: TGTGCCAGCAGCCCCCTCGGGACAGTCGAAGAGACCCAGTACTTC. It yields the protein CASSPLGTVEETQYF. The chain recombines TRBV5-6 with TRBJ2-5; 7 bases are shared with TRBD1. The CDR3 spans 15 residues. CDR1 is SGHDT and CDR2 is YYEEEE in the germline V gene. The V segment lost 4 bases and the J segment 3 bases; nucleotides outside the gene matches: 9. Drawing the rest from reference TRBV5-6 and TRBJ2-5, the complete variable domain is DAGVTQSPTHLIKTRGQQVTLRCSPKSGHDTVSWYQQALGQGPQFIFQYYEEEERQRGNFPDRFSGHQFPNYSSELNVNALLLGDSALYLCASSPLGTVEETQYFGPGTRLLVL.